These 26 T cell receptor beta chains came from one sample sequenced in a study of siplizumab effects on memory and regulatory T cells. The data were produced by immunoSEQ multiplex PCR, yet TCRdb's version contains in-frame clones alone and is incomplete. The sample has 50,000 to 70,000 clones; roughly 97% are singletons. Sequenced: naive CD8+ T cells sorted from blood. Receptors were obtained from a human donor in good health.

The DNA for the CDR3 is TGTGCCAGCAGTTTAAGGCAGTACACAGATACGCAGTATTTT. The encoded protein is CASSLRQYTDTQYF. The genes are TRBV6-5 and TRBJ2-3; D gene unclear. Trimming shortened V by 4 bases and J by 2 bases, and 10 bases separated the two germline ends. The germline V gene encodes CDR1 MNHEY and CDR2 SVGAGI. This CDR3 region has 14 residues.

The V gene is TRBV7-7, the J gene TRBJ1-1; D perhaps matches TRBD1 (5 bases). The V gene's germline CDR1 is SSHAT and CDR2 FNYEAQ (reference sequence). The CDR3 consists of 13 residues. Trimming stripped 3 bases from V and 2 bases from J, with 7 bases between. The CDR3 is CASSLTANTEAFF. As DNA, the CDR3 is TGTGCCAGCAGCTTGACAGCAAACACTGAAGCTTTCTTT.

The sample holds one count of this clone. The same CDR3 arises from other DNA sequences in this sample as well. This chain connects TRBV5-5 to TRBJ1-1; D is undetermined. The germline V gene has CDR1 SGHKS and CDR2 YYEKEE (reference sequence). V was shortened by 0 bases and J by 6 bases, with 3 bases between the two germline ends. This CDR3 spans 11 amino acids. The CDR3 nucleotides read TGTGCCAGCAGCTTGGTGTCTGAAGCTTTCTTT. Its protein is CASSLVSEAFF.

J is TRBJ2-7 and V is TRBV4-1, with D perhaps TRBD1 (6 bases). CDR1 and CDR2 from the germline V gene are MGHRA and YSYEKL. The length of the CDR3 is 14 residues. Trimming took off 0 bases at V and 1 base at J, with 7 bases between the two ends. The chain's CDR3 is CASSQEQGSYEQYF. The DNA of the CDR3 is TGCGCCAGCAGCCAAGAACAGGGATCCTACGAGCAGTACTTC.

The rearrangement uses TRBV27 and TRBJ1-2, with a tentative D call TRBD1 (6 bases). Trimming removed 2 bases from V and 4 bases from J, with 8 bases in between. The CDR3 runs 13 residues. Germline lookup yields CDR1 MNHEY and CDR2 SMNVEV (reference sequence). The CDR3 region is CASSLGGPYGYTF. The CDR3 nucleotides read TGTGCCAGCAGTTTAGGGGGCCCCTATGGCTACACCTTC.

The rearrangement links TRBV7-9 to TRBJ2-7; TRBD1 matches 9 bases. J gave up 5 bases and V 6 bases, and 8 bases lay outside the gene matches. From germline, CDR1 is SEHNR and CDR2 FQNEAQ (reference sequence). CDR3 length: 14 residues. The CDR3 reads CASSSGTGFNEQYF. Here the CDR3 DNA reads TGTGCCAGCAGTTCCGGGACAGGGTTTAACGAGCAGTACTTC.

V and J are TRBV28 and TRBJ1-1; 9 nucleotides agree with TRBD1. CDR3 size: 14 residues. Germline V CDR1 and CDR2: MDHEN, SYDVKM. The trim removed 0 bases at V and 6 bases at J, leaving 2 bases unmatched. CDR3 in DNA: TGTGCCAGCAGTTTATGGACAGGGGGAGCTGAAGCTTTCTTT. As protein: CASSLWTGGAEAFF.

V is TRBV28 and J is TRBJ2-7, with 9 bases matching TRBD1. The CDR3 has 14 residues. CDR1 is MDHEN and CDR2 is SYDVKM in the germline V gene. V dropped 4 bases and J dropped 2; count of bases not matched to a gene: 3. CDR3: CASSSGTGPYEQYF. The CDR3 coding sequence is TGTGCCAGCAGTTCCGGGACAGGGCCCTACGAGCAGTACTTC.

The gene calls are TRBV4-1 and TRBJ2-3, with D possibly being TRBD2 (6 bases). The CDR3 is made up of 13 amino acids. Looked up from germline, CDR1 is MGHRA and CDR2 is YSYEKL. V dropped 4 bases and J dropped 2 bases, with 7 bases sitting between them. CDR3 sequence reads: CASSLADTDTQYF. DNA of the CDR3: TGCGCCAGCAGCCTAGCGGACACAGATACGCAGTATTTT.

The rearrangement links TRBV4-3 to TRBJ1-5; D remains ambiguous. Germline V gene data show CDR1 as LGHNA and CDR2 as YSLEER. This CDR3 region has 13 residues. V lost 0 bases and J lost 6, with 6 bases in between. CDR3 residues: CASSQDRFQPQHF. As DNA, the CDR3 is TGCGCCAGCAGCCAAGACAGGTTTCAGCCCCAGCATTTT.

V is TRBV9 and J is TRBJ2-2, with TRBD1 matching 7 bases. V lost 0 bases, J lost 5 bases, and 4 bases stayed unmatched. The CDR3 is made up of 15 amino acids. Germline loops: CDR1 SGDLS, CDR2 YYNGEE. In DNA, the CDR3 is TGTGCCAGCAGCGTAGGGACACAGGGGACCGGGGAGCTGTTTTTT. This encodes CASSVGTQGTGELFF.

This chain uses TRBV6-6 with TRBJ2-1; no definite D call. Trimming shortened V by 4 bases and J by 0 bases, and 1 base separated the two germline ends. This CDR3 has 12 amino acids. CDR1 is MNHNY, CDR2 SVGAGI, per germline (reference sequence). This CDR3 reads CASSFSYNEQFF. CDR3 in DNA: TGTGCCAGCAGTTTCTCCTACAATGAGCAGTTCTTC.

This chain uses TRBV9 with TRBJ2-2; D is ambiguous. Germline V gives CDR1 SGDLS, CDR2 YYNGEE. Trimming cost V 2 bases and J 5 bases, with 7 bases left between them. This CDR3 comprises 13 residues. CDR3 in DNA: TGTGCCAGCAGCGTCGTGACAACCGGGGAGCTGTTTTTT. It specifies CASSVVTTGELFF.

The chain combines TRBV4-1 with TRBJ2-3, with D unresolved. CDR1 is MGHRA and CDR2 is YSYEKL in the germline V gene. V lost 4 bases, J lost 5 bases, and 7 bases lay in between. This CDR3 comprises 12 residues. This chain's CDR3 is CASSLAQDTQYF. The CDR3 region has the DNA TGCGCCAGCAGCCTCGCCCAAGATACGCAGTATTTT.

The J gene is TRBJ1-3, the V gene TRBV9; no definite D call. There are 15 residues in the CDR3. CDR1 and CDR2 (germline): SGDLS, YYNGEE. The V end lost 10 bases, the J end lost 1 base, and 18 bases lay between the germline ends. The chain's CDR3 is CAGPSWVRSGNTIYF. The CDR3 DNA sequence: TGTGCCGGACCCTCGTGGGTAAGGTCTGGAAACACCATATATTTT.

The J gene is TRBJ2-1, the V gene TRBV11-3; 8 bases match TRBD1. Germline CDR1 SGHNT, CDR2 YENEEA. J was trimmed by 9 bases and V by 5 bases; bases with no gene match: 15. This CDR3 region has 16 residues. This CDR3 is CASSPSRTGLVGEQFF. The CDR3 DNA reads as TGTGCCAGCAGCCCTTCCCGGACAGGGTTGGTCGGTGAGCAGTTCTTC.

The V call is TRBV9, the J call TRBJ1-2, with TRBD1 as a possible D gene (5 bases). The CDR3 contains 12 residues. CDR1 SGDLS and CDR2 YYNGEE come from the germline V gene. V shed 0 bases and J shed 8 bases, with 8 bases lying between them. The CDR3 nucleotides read TGTGCCAGCAGCGTAGAGGGGACCGGCTACACCTTC. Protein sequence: CASSVEGTGYTF.

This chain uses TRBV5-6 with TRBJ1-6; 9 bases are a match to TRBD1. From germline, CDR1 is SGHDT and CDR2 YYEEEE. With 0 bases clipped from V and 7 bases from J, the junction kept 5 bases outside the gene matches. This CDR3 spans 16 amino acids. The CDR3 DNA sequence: TGTGCCAGCAGCTTGGCATACAGGGGGCTCAATTCACCCCTCCACTTT. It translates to CASSLAYRGLNSPLHF.

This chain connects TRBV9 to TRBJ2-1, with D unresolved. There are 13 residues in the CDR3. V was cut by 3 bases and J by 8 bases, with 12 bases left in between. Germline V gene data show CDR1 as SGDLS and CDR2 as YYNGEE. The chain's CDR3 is CASSAPGGDEQFF. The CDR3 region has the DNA TGTGCCAGCAGCGCTCCTGGTGGGGATGAGCAGTTCTTC.

The CDR3 nucleotides are TGTGCCAGCAGTGAAGACAGGGGGCCGGGAAACACCATATATTTT. Translating gives CASSEDRGPGNTIYF. The chain links TRBV2 to TRBJ1-3, with 9 bases fitting TRBD1. V was clipped by 1 base and J by 4 bases; unmatched bases: 2. The CDR3 length is 15 residues. The germline V gene has CDR1 SNHLY and CDR2 FYNNEI. Complete variable domain (other parts from reference TRBV2 and TRBJ1-3): EPEVTQTPSHQVTQMGQEVILRCVPISNHLYFYWYRQILGQKVEFLVSFYNNEISEKSEIFDDQFSVERPDGSNFTLKIRSTKLEDSAMYFCASSEDRGPGNTIYFGEGSWLTVV.

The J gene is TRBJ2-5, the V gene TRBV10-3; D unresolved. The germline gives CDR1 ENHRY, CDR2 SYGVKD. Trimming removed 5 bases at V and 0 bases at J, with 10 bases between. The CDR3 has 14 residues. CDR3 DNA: TGTGCCATCAGTCAAGGACCGAACCAAGAGACCCAGTACTTC. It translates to CAISQGPNQETQYF.

CDR3 bases: TGTGCCAGCAGTCGCGAGTATGTGACTAACAATGAGCAGTTCTTC. Translating it yields CASSREYVTNNEQFF. The chain uses TRBV6-5 and TRBJ2-1; D might be TRBD2 (5 bases). Germline CDR1 MNHEY, CDR2 SVGAGI. CDR3 size: 15 residues. V lost 5 bases, J lost 5 bases, and 16 bases lay in between.

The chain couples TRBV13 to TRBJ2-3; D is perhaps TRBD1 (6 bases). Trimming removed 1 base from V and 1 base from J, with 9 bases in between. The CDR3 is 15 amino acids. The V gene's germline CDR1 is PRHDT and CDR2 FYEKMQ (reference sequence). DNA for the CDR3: TGTGCCAGCAGCTTAGCAGGGGTAGGCACAGATACGCAGTATTTT. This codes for CASSLAGVGTDTQYF.

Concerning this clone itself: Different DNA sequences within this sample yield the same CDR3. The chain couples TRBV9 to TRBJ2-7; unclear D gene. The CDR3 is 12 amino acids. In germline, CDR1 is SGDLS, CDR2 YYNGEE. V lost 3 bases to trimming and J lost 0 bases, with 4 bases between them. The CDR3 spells CASSGSSYEQYF. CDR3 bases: TGTGCCAGCAGCGGTAGCTCCTACGAGCAGTACTTC. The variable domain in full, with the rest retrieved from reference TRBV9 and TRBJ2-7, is DSGVTQTPKHLITATGQRVTLRCSPRSGDLSVYWYQQSLDQGLQFLIQYYNGEERAKGNILERFSAQQFPDLHSELNLSSLELGDSALYFCASSGSSYEQYFGPGTRLTVT.

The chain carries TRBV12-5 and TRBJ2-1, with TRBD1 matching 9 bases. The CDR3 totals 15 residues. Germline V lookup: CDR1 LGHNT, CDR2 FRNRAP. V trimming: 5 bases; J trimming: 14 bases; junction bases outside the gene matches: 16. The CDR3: CASGPLRDRAQDEFF. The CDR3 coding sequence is TGTGCTAGTGGTCCACTCCGGGACAGGGCCCAAGACGAGTTCTTC.

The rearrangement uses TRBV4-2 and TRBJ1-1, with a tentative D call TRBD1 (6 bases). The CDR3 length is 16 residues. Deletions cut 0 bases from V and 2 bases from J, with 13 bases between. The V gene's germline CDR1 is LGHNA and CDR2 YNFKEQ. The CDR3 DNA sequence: TGTGCCAGCAGCCAAGAAAGGGGGGGAATCAACACTGAAGCTTTCTTT. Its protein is CASSQERGGINTEAFF.